This is a list of T cell receptor beta chains from one sample in a study of T cells after yellow fever vaccination. TCRdb re-derived calls from the 5' RACE reads in MiXCR, one entry per CDR3 protein. The sample includes hundreds of thousands of distinct CDR3 sequences, more than 9% of them seen just once. This specimen was PBMCs, taken on the day of the first yellow fever vaccination. The receptors were sampled from a man between 18 and 35 years old who received the YFV17D yellow fever vaccine. Both conserved end residues are part of each CDR3. Fields, in order: V gene, clone size, J gene, D gene, CDR3 DNA, CDR3 protein. D genes are given only for firm matches. Clone sizes are given selectively: once, few, many, or a class where the clone is expanded.

>TRBV5-1|-|TRBJ2-2|-
TGCGCCAGCAGCGTAATGCGGACTACCGTAACCGGGGAGCTGTTTTTT
CASSVMRTTVTGELFF
>TRBV3-1|many|TRBJ1-1|-
TGTGCCAGCAGCGCGACAGGCGGCACTGAAGCTTTCTTT
CASSATGGTEAFF
>TRBV18|many|TRBJ1-3|-
TGTGCCAGCTCACCAGGGTCCGTCGGAAACACCATATATTTT
CASSPGSVGNTIYF
>TRBV19|-|TRBJ1-1|TRBD1
TGTGCCAGTAGTACCCGACAGGGGACTATGAACACTGAAGCTTTCTTT
CASSTRQGTMNTEAFF
>TRBV4-3|-|TRBJ2-7|-
TGCGCCAGCAGCCAAGATAGGGACCATAGGGGCTACTACGAGCAGTACTTC
CASSQDRDHRGYYEQYF
>TRBV18|-|TRBJ2-7|-
TGTGCCAGCTCACTGCAGAGAAGATACGAAGAGCAGTACTTC
CASSLQRRYEEQYF
>TRBV11-2|-|TRBJ2-1|-
TGTGCCAGCAGCTTGGGATCCCGGAATGAGCAGTTCTTC
CASSLGSRNEQFF
>TRBV24-1|many|TRBJ2-2|-
TGTGCCACCAGTGACCCTCGACGGGGGACCCACGGGGAGCTGTTTTTT
CATSDPRRGTHGELFF
>TRBV18|few|TRBJ1-1|-
TGTGCCAGCTCACCAGAGACAGGAGAAGCTTTCTTT
CASSPETGEAFF
>TRBV4-1|-|TRBJ1-5|-
TGCGCCAGCAGCCAGACGGGGGGTGATCAGCCCCAGCATTTT
CASSQTGGDQPQHF
>TRBV16|-|TRBJ2-3|TRBD2
TGTGCCAGCAGCCAATCGTGGCAGGGAGGGCCAGATACGCAGTATTTT
CASSQSWQGGPDTQYF
>TRBV6-5|-|TRBJ2-7|-
TGTGCCAGCAGTTCGGGACGGCAGGGTAACGAGCAGTACTTC
CASSSGRQGNEQYF
>TRBV24-1|-|TRBJ1-5|TRBD1
TGTGCCACCAGTGTTCGGGACAGGGGTTCGCCCGGGCCCCAGCATTTT
CATSVRDRGSPGPQHF
>TRBV27|many|TRBJ1-5|TRBD1
TGTGCCAGCAGTGCGACAGGGGGGTACGGCAATCAGCCCCAGCATTTT
CASSATGGYGNQPQHF
>TRBV5-5|-|TRBJ1-4|-
TGTGCCAGCAGCTACCTGGGGCAGTCTAATGAAAAACTGTTTTTT
CASSYLGQSNEKLFF
>TRBV2|few|TRBJ2-3|TRBD2
TGTGCCAGCAGAGTTAGCGGGGTCTTCAGGGATACGCAGTATTTT
CASRVSGVFRDTQYF
>TRBV4-1|few|TRBJ1-5|-
TGCGCCAGCAGCCAGCCTGATAGCAATCAGCCCCAGCATTTT
CASSQPDSNQPQHF
>TRBV20-1|few|TRBJ1-5|-
TGCAGTGCTAGAGCCAACACGGATAGCAATCAGCCCCAGCATTTT
CSARANTDSNQPQHF
>TRBV4-3|few|TRBJ1-6|TRBD1
TGCGCCAGCAGCCCCCGGACAGGGGTGTGGAATAATTCACCCCTCCACTTT
CASSPRTGVWNNSPLHF
>TRBV5-5|-|TRBJ2-1|TRBD1
TGTGCCAGCAGCTTGGCCCGCTGGGGACAGACGCAGTTCTTC
CASSLARWGQTQFF
>TRBV9|-|TRBJ2-1|-
TGTGCCAGCAGCGTAGGAAGGAATGAGCAGTTCTTC
CASSVGRNEQFF
>TRBV7-6|many|TRBJ2-1|-
TGTGCCAGCAGCTTACTCCCCTCGTCGGTCCCCCATGAGCAGTTCTTC
CASSLLPSSVPHEQFF